This T cell receptor (beta chain) was identified in a study of regulatory T cells in long-lasting Graves disease. CDR3-region Arm-PCR and iRepertoire HTBI primers produced the TCR beta libraries. TCRdb reprocessed the multiplex PCR reads with MiXCR, giving one entry per CDR3 protein. The sample records over 200,000 distinct CDR3 sequences, approximately 16% being singletons. Trimming took 3 bases from V and 2 from J, leaving 8 bases between them. Germline CDR1 is LNHNV and CDR2 is YYDKDF (reference sequence). The length of the CDR3 is 14 residues. Noted time point: newly diagnosed GD, antithyroid drugs for less than 3 months. Researchers made the TCR library from RNA that was extracted from PBMCs. Patients came from an endocrinology department in Xi'an, China.

The specimen comprised peripheral blood mononuclear cells (PBMCs), sampled at new diagnosis, from a patient treated with antithyroid drugs. This TCR came from a female donor with Graves disease. The rearrangement links TRBV15 to TRBJ1-5, with a tentative D call TRBD1 (6 bases). The CDR3 loop is CATSRAGGNQPQHF. CDR3 bases: TGTGCCACCAGCAGGGCAGGGGGCAATCAGCCCCAGCATTTT. The full variable domain, completed using reference TRBV15 and TRBJ1-5, is DAMVIQNPRYQVTQFGKPVTLSCSQTLNHNVMYWYQQKSSQAPKLLFHYYDKDFNNEADTPDNFQSRRPNTSFCFLDIRSPGLGDTAMYLCATSRAGGNQPQHFGDGTRLSIL.